This T cell receptor beta chain was observed in a study of beta chain features in type 1 diabetes. The CDR3 loop spans 14 amino acids. Trimming removed 3 bases from V and 10 bases from J, with 16 bases in between. Per germline, CDR1 MGHRA and CDR2 YSYEKL. Note on this clone: The antigen is not known.

Expressed TCRB transcripts got sequenced, as all isolated RNA was reverse transcribed. The data were produced by immunoSEQ multiplex PCR, yet TCRdb's version contains in-frame clones alone and is incomplete. The sample carries about 230,000 clones, about a sixth recorded once. Researchers reported sorting CD4+ naive, central memory, regulatory and stem cell-like memory cells via CD45RO/CCR7/CD25/CD127/CD95/CD27. Study results and limitations: Among all four CD4+ subsets, Type 1 diabetes patients had TCRB CDR3s that were moderately but significantly shorter. It was among patients, rather than healthy donors, that naive, central memory and Treg TCRB repertoires appeared more similar.

The chain combines TRBV4-1 with TRBJ2-1, with D perhaps given as TRBD1 or TRBD2 (5 bases each). The receptor was derived from a man aged 30 to 45 with type 1 diabetes. Sequenced input: naive CD4+ T cells from blood. This CDR3 reads CASSHPLGPREQFF. CDR3 sequence (DNA): TGCGCCAGCAGCCACCCTTTGGGACCTAGGGAGCAGTTCTTC.